Presented here are 5 T cell receptor beta chains from one specimen sequenced in a study of graft-versus-host responses after intestinal transplantation. Graft samples were processed, releasing intraepithelial and lamina propria lymphocytes. The method was immunoSEQ multiplex PCR; TCRdb's version includes in-frame clones alone and lacks a portion of them. The data hold under 75,000 clones, with 89% observed a single time. This specimen consisted of ileum tissue, obtained around 350 days after transplant. All receptors derive from a human patient who received an intestinal transplant, so some T cells may come from the graft donor.

The chain uses TRBV9 and TRBJ2-1; no clear D. The CDR3 has 15 amino acids. Trimming removed 0 bases from V and 4 bases from J, with 11 bases in between. Germline V gene data show CDR1 as SGDLS and CDR2 as YYNGEE. The DNA of the CDR3 is TGTGCCAGCAGCGTAGGGGTAGACGAATACAATGAGCAGTTCTTC. As protein: CASSVGVDEYNEQFF.

Only one count was recorded for this clone. V is TRBV5-1 and J is TRBJ2-7, with D unresolved. The V and J ends lost 2 bases and 0 bases respectively, with 15 bases between them. The CDR3 has 16 amino acids. CDR1 and CDR2 from the germline V gene are SGHRS and YFSETQ. DNA of the CDR3: TGCGCCAGCAGCTTAATCGTTGGGAAGGGCTCCTACGAGCAGTACTTC. This gives the protein CASSLIVGKGSYEQYF.

This clone was counted a single time. This rearrangement joins TRBV5-1 to TRBJ2-1; tentative D call: TRBD2 (6 bases). Looked up from germline, CDR1 is SGHRS and CDR2 is YFSETQ. V dropped 0 bases and J dropped 1 base, with 20 bases sitting between them. CDR3 length: 19 amino acids. The CDR3: CASSLVGGSGLLSYNEQFF. CDR3 bases: TGCGCCAGCAGCTTGGTAGGAGGGTCGGGGCTCCTATCCTACAATGAGCAGTTCTTC.

This clone was seen once. The CDR3 loop reads CASGAHRENSPLHF. The CDR3 nucleotides are TGTGCCAGCGGCGCCCACAGGGAGAATTCACCCCTCCACTTT. The genes are TRBV6-6 and TRBJ1-6; weak D call: TRBD1 (6 bases). Germline V lookup: CDR1 MNHNY, CDR2 SVGAGI (reference sequence). V lost 8 bases and J 7 bases, leaving 15 bases between the germline ends. This CDR3 contains 14 residues.

The CDR3, as DNA: TGTGCCAGCAGCTTTCAGGGCACTGAAGCTTTCTTT. Amino acids: CASSFQGTEAFF. V is TRBV11-2 and J is TRBJ1-1; possibly TRBD1 for D (5 bases). Trimming cost V 3 bases and J 4 bases, with 6 bases left between them. The CDR3 runs to 12 residues. The germline CDR1 and CDR2 sequences are SGHAT and FQNNGV.